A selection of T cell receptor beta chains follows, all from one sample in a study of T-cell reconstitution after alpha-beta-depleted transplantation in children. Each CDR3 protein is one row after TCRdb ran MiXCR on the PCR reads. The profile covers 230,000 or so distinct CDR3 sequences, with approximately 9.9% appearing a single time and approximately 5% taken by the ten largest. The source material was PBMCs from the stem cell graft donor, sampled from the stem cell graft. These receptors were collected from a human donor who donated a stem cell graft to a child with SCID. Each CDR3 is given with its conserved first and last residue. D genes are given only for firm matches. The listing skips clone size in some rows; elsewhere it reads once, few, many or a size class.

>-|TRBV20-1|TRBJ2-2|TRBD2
CSAKAGGPTTGELFF
TGCAGTGCTAAAGCGGGGGGGCCTACCACCGGGGAGCTGTTTTTT
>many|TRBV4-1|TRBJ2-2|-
CASSQDPPPRAGELFF
TGCGCCAGCAGCCAAGATCCCCCGCCCCGCGCCGGGGAGCTGTTTTTT
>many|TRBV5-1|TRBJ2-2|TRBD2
CASSSGTSGGELFF
TGCGCCAGCAGCTCCGGGACTAGCGGCGGGGAGCTGTTTTTT
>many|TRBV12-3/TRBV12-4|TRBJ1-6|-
CASRGAWDNSPLHF
TGTGCCAGCCGGGGGGCGTGGGATAATTCACCCCTCCACTTT
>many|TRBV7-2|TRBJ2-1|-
CASSLLSPMTEQFF
TGTGCCAGCAGTTTATTGTCCCCGATGACTGAGCAGTTCTTC
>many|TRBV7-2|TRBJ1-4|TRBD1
CASSLIGGVKLFF
TGTGCCAGCAGCTTAATAGGGGGCGTTAAACTGTTTTTT
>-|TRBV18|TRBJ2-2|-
CASSPTPSGNLNTGELFF
TGTGCCAGCTCTCCCACACCCAGCGGCAACCTGAACACCGGGGAGCTGTTTTTT
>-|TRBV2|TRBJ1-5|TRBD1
CASSADRGGYSNQPQHF
TGTGCCAGCAGTGCGGACAGGGGGGGTTATAGCAATCAGCCCCAGCATTTT
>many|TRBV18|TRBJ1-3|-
CASSPIGGNTIYF
TGTGCCAGCTCACCCATCGGGGGAAACACCATATATTTT
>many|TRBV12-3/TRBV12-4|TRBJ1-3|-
CASRTTDTIYF
TGTGCCAGCAGGACGACAGACACCATATATTTT
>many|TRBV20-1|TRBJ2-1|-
CSAREQLSSYNEQFF
TGCAGTGCTAGAGAACAGCTGAGCTCCTACAATGAGCAGTTCTTC
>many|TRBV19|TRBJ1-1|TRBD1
CASTPGQGAPPTEAFF
TGTGCCAGTACCCCGGGACAGGGGGCACCCCCCACTGAAGCTTTCTTT
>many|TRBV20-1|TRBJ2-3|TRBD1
CSAPTGQVNTQYF
TGCAGTGCCCCGACAGGGCAAGTGAATACGCAGTATTTT
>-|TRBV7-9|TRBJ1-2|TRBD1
CASSRFGDRGGDTF
TGTGCCAGCAGTCGCTTCGGGGACAGAGGTGGCGACACCTTC
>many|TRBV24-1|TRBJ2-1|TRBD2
CATSDPRTSGEVNEQFF
TGTGCCACCAGTGATCCGAGGACTAGCGGGGAGGTCAATGAGCAGTTCTTC
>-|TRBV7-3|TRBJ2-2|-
CASSLLSSAPGELFF
TGTGCCAGCAGCTTATTGTCCTCCGCCCCCGGGGAGCTGTTTTTT
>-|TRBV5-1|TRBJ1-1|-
CASSLGVGLYTEAFF
TGCGCCAGCAGCTTGGGCGTGGGGTTGTACACTGAAGCTTTCTTT
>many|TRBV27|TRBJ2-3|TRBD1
CASSTGTGVTDTQYF
TGTGCCAGCAGCACCGGGACAGGGGTCACAGATACGCAGTATTTT
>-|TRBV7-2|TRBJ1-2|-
CASSLMAGRDYTF
TGTGCCAGCAGTTTAATGGCGGGGCGGGACTACACCTTC
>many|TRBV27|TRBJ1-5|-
CASSVIPYSNQPQHF
TGTGCCAGCAGTGTAATACCATATAGCAATCAGCCCCAGCATTTT
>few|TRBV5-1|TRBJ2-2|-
CASSLGVANTGELFF
TGCGCCAGCAGCTTGGGAGTAGCGAACACCGGGGAGCTGTTTTTT
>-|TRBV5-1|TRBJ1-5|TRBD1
CARGCRDRDLPNRVCNQPQHF
TGCGCCAGGGGCTGCCGGGACAGGGATTTACCTAATAGAGTGTGCAATCAGCCCCAGCATTTT
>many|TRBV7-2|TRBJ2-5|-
CASSLREAQYF
TGTGCCAGCAGCTTACGTGAGGCCCAGTACTTC
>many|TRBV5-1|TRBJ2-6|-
CASSLPQGANVLTF
TGTGCCAGCAGTCTTCCACAGGGGGCCAACGTCCTGACTTTC
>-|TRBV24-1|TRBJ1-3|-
CATSDQTGGNTIYF
TGTGCCACCAGTGATCAAACTGGTGGAAACACCATATATTTT
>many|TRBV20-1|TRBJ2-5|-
CSVKSPGQETQYF
TGCAGTGTCAAATCGCCGGGCCAAGAGACCCAGTACTTC
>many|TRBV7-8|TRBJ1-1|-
CASSSWGRRTLNTEAFF
TGTGCCAGCAGCTCGTGGGGCAGGCGAACCCTGAACACTGAAGCTTTCTTT
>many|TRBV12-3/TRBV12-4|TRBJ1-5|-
CASSLIWEPQHF
TGTGCCAGCAGCCTCATCTGGGAGCCCCAGCATTTT
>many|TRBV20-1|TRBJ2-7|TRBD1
CSATTGYEQYF
TGCAGTGCTACGACAGGGTACGAGCAGTACTTC
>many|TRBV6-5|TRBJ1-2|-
CASSLEGSNYGYTF
TGTGCCAGCAGTTTAGAGGGATCTAACTATGGCTACACCTTC
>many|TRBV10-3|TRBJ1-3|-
CAISGGDGIPFGNTIYF
TGTGCCATCAGTGGGGGGGACGGAATCCCCTTTGGAAACACCATATATTTT
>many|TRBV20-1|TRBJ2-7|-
CSASRDLLPYEQYF
TGCAGTGCTAGTAGGGATTTATTACCCTACGAGCAGTACTTC
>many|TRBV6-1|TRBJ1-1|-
CASSKRGQNTEAFF
TGTGCCAGCAGTAAAAGGGGACAGAACACTGAAGCTTTCTTT
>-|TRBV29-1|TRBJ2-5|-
CSVETGRQETQYF
TGCAGCGTTGAAACTGGCAGGCAAGAGACCCAGTACTTC
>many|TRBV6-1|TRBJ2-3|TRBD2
CASTATSGGTDTQYF
TGTGCCAGCACCGCGACTAGCGGGGGCACAGATACGCAGTATTTT
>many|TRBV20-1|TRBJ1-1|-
CSARNGMTVNTEAFF
TGCAGTGCTAGGAACGGAATGACAGTGAACACTGAAGCTTTCTTT
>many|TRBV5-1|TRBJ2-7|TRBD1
CASSSPRTGTYEQYF
TGCGCCAGCAGCTCCCCCCGGACAGGTACCTACGAGCAGTACTTC
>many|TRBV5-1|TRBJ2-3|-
CASSLFPGATQYF
TGCGCCAGCAGCTTGTTCCCGGGGGCGACGCAGTATTTT
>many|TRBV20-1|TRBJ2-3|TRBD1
CSARTGGADTQYF
TGCAGTGCTCGGACAGGGGGAGCAGATACGCAGTATTTT
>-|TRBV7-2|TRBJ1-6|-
CASSPGPQGSYNSPLHF
TGTGCCAGCAGCCCTGGGCCCCAGGGGTCCTATAATTCACCCCTCCACTTT
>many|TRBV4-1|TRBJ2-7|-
CASSQEGSVNYEQYF
TGCGCCAGCAGCCAAGAGGGGTCAGTAAACTACGAGCAGTACTTC
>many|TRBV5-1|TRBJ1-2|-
CASSLAGNSGGYTF
TGCGCCAGCAGCTTGGCAGGGAATTCGGGAGGCTACACCTTC
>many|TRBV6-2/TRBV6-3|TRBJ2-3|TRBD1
CASSSPTRTGTTQYF
TGTGCCAGCAGTTCGCCAACGAGGACAGGGACTACGCAGTATTTT
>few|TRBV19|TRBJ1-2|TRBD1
CASSIPGRQGARTDGYTF
TGTGCCAGTAGTATTCCCGGCCGACAGGGGGCGAGGACCGACGGCTACACCTTC
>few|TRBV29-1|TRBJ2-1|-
CSVDLQGNEQFF
TGCAGCGTAGACCTACAGGGTAATGAGCAGTTCTTC
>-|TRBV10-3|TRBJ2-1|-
CAISEVTGIYNEQFF
TGTGCCATCAGTGAGGTCACGGGGATCTACAATGAGCAGTTCTTC
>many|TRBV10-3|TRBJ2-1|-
CAKSAGQTFVNNEQFF
TGTGCCAAAAGCGCCGGACAGACATTCGTTAACAATGAGCAGTTCTTC
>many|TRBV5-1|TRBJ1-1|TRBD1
CASSLQGRVTEAFF
TGCGCCAGCAGCTTACAGGGGCGGGTCACTGAAGCTTTCTTT
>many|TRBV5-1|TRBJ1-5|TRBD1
CASSLAPGQGDYSNQPQHF
TGCGCCAGCAGCTTGGCGCCTGGACAGGGGGATTATAGCAATCAGCCCCAGCATTTT